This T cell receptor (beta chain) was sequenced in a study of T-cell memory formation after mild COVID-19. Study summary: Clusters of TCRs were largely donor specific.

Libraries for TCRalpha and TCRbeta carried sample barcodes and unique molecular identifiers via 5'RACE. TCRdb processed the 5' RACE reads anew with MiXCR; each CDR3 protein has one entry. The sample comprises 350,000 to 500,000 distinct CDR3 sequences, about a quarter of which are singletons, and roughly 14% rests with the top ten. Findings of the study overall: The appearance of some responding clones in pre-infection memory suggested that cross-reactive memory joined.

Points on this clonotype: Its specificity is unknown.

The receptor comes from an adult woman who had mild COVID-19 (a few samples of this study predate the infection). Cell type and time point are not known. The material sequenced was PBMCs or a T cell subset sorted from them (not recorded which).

CDR3: CASSQGGIARSHSGNTIYF. CDR3 nucleotides: TGCGCCAGCAGCCAAGGGGGAATCGCAAGAAGCCACTCTGGAAACACCATATATTTT. V and J are TRBV4-1 and TRBJ1-3; D is uncertain. Germline CDR1 MGHRA, CDR2 YSYEKL. The V gene lost 1 base and the J gene lost 0 bases, with 19 bases spanning the gap. CDR3 length: 19 residues.